The 11 T cell receptor beta chains in this list originate from one sample, sequenced in a study of blood T cell repertoires in COVID-19. Generated by immunoSEQ multiplex PCR, the TCRdb table keeps only in-frame clones and is missing some. This sample has more than 200,000 clones, with about 90% found just once. The sequencing sample was made of peripheral blood. These TCRs come from a woman aged 55-69 years with acute or convalescent COVID-19.

This chain uses TRBV11-3 with TRBJ1-2; 10 bases are a match to TRBD1. This CDR3 has 18 amino acids. V was clipped by 1 base and J by 0 bases; unmatched bases: 8. Germline CDR1 is SGHNT and CDR2 is YENEEA. This CDR3 is CASSLGPGQGPSNYGYTF. Written as DNA, the CDR3 is TGTGCCAGCAGCTTAGGACCGGGACAGGGGCCGTCTAACTATGGCTACACCTTC.

The chain carries TRBV6-6 and TRBJ1-1; D may be TRBD1 (5 bases). Germline CDR1 and CDR2: MNHNY and SVGAGI (reference sequence). The CDR3 runs 15 residues. V lost 0 bases and J lost 2, with 10 bases in between. The CDR3 DNA reads as TGTGCCAGCAGTTACTCAGACAGCTATAACACTGAAGCTTTCTTT. This translates into CASSYSDSYNTEAFF.

V and J are TRBV29-1 and TRBJ1-1; 11 bases match TRBD1. The germline V gene encodes CDR1 SQVTM and CDR2 ANQGSEA. V dropped 7 bases and J dropped 11; count of bases not matched to a gene: 6. The CDR3 length is 11 residues. The CDR3 region has the DNA TGCAGCGCCTCGGACAGGGGGCATGCTTTCTTT. This sequence encodes CSASDRGHAFF.

The rearrangement joins TRBV10-3 to TRBJ2-1; 8 nucleotides match TRBD1. V lost 6 bases to trimming and J lost 4 bases; unmatched junction nucleotides: 8. CDR1 and CDR2 (germline): ENHRY, SYGVKD. CDR3 length: 15 residues. Written as DNA, the CDR3 is TGTGCCATCAGCCTTGGGACAGGAACGTACAATGAGCAGTTCTTC. It is translated as CAISLGTGTYNEQFF.

CDR3 in amino acids: CASSVPGRIREAFF. CDR3 in DNA: TGTGCCAGTAGTGTTCCGGGACGAATCCGGGAGGCTTTCTTT. The genes are TRBV19 and TRBJ1-1; possibly TRBD1 for D (5 bases). Germline V gene sequence: CDR1 LNHDA, CDR2 SQIVND (reference sequence). CDR3 length: 14 amino acids. V lost 5 bases, J lost 11 bases, and 21 bases lay in between.

The V gene is TRBV15, the J gene TRBJ2-3, with TRBD2 identical over 7 bases. The germline V gene encodes CDR1 LNHNV and CDR2 YYDKDF (reference sequence). The CDR3 is 17 amino acids. V was pared by 0 bases and J by 0 bases, with 6 bases of the junction left unmatched. The CDR3 coding sequence is TGTGCCACCAGCAGAGAAAGAGGAGCGGGGAGCACAGATACGCAGTATTTT. Its protein is CATSRERGAGSTDTQYF.

The chain carries TRBV5-1 and TRBJ1-4; D ambiguous. Per germline, CDR1 SGHRS and CDR2 YFSETQ. The CDR3 consists of 14 residues. The ends were cut back, 4 bases at V and 0 bases at J, with 7 bases in the middle. CDR3 region: CASSEQATNEKLFF. As DNA, the CDR3 is TGCGCCAGCAGCGAACAAGCAACTAATGAAAAACTGTTTTTT.

V and J are TRBV6-6 and TRBJ1-5; a weak D match, TRBD1 (5 bases). Germline loops: CDR1 MNHNY, CDR2 SVGAGI (reference sequence). Trimming shortened V by 2 bases and J by 0 bases, and 11 bases separated the two germline ends. The CDR3 extends over 16 amino acids. CDR3 in DNA: TGTGCCAGCAGTTACCTAGACAGTTATAGCAATCAGCCCCAGCATTTT. This gives the protein CASSYLDSYSNQPQHF.

The V gene is TRBV5-1, the J gene TRBJ1-1; TRBD1 matches 11 bases. The germline V gene has CDR1 SGHRS and CDR2 YFSETQ. J gave up 3 bases and V 6 bases, and 7 bases lay outside the gene matches. The CDR3 is made up of 15 amino acids. CDR3 in amino acids: CASTSGQGVDTEAFF. For the CDR3, the DNA is TGCGCCAGCACCTCGGGACAGGGGGTTGACACTGAAGCTTTCTTT.

The genes are TRBV28 and TRBJ1-5; D is unresolved. The CDR3 is made up of 14 amino acids. The germline V and J ends were trimmed by 6 bases and 0 bases, with 9 bases remaining between them. Germline-derived CDR1 and CDR2 are MDHEN and SYDVKM. The chain's CDR3 is CASRPGGSNQPQHF. The DNA for the CDR3 is TGTGCCAGCAGGCCAGGTGGTAGCAATCAGCCCCAGCATTTT.

The chain combines TRBV6-5 with TRBJ1-1; 9 bases match TRBD1. Germline V CDR1 and CDR2: MNHEY, SVGAGI. V was clipped by 6 bases and J by 1 base; unmatched bases: 6. This CDR3 region has 15 residues. The CDR3 nucleotides read TGTGCCAGCAGAGTCCCGGGACAGGGGAACACTGAAGCTTTCTTT. Translated: CASRVPGQGNTEAFF.